The 23 T cell receptor beta chains below were found in one sample sequenced in a study of T-cell reconstitution after alpha-beta-depleted transplantation in children. The library targeted TCRbeta and was prepared with unique molecular identifiers. TCRdb redid the calling of the PCR reads with MiXCR, one entry per CDR3 protein. The sample holds fewer than 400,000 distinct CDR3 sequences, around 21% seen once. Sequences were derived from PBMCs from the stem cell graft donor, sampled from the stem cell graft. Receptors were obtained from a human donor who donated a stem cell graft to a child with acute myeloid leukemia.

This clonotype has only a few counts. The CDR3 DNA reads TGCGCCAGCACCGAAGGGACATTAGGAGAGACCCAGTACTTC. Translated: CASTEGTLGETQYF. The V gene is TRBV10-2, the J gene TRBJ2-5, with a tentative D call TRBD1 (6 bases). Germline V lookup: CDR1 WSHSY, CDR2 SAAADI. This CDR3 is 14 amino acids long. Trimming took 7 bases from V and 4 from J, leaving 16 bases between them.

The sample holds a few counts of this clonotype. The V call is TRBV20-1, the J call TRBJ2-3, with 8 bases aligning to TRBD2. The CDR3 length is 15 residues. Germline CDR1 is DFQATT and CDR2 is SNEGSKA (reference sequence). Trimming at V came to 3 bases and at J to 7 bases, leaving 12 bases not matched to a gene. CDR3 region: CSASPLSGTKYTQYF. CDR3 DNA sequence: TGCAGTGCTAGTCCTCTTAGCGGGACTAAATATACGCAGTATTTT.

This clonotype was detected a few times. The V and J genes are TRBV9 and TRBJ2-2; D might be TRBD2 (5 bases). Germline CDR1 is SGDLS and CDR2 is YYNGEE. The CDR3 consists of 14 residues. V was cut by 3 bases and J by 2 bases, with 8 bases left in between. In nucleotides, the CDR3 is TGTGCCAGCAGCGCTCGACTAAACACCGGGGAGCTGTTTTTT. It translates to CASSARLNTGELFF.

The V and J genes are TRBV4-1 and TRBJ2-2; 8 nucleotides agree with TRBD2. The CDR3 loop spans 12 amino acids. Germline CDR1 MGHRA, CDR2 YSYEKL. The J segment lost 7 bases and the V segment lost 7 bases, leaving 2 bases of the junction unmatched. The CDR3 DNA is TGCGCCAGCACGGGGGGGCGCGGGGAGCTGTTTTTT. Protein: CASTGGRGELFF.

The table lists this clonotype with many counts. The chain is built from TRBV27 and TRBJ1-1, with D tentatively TRBD1 (5 bases). V dropped 6 bases and J dropped 1 base, with 9 bases sitting between them. This CDR3 has 13 residues. Germline CDR1 and CDR2: MNHEY and SMNVEV (reference sequence). The CDR3 here is CASRVTGNTEAFF. CDR3 sequence (DNA): TGTGCCAGCAGGGTAACAGGGAACACTGAAGCTTTCTTT.

The rearrangement joins TRBV7-2 to TRBJ2-1; TRBD2 might be the D (6 bases). V lost 1 base and J lost 1, with 11 bases in between. This CDR3 contains 16 residues. Germline CDR1 is SGHTA and CDR2 is FQGNSA. CDR3: CASSLGWGESYNEQFF. DNA of the CDR3: TGTGCCAGCAGCTTAGGGTGGGGGGAATCCTACAATGAGCAGTTCTTC.

This clonotype was detected only a few times. The chain is built from TRBV7-9 and TRBJ2-1, with TRBD2 matching over 7 bases. This CDR3 has 15 amino acids. The germline V gene has CDR1 SEHNR and CDR2 FQNEAQ (reference sequence). V shed 6 bases and J 6 bases; nucleotides not matched to a gene: 11. CDR3 coding DNA: TGTGCCAGCAGTCGCGGGAGTTTGATCGGCAATGAGCAGTTCTTC. As protein: CASSRGSLIGNEQFF.

On this clonotype itself: Mismatch with germline at one junction end may stem from a read error. The genes are TRBV7-7 and TRBJ2-5; tentatively, D is TRBD2 (6 bases). The CDR3 is made up of 14 amino acids. Looked up from germline, CDR1 is SSHAT and CDR2 is FNYEAQ (reference sequence). This chain's CDR3 is CASSTSAGKETQYF. DNA for the CDR3: TGTGCTAGCAGCACGAGTGCGGGAAAAGAGACCCAGTACTTC.

V usage is TRBV12-3 or TRBV12-4 and J usage is TRBJ2-7; the D is unclear. V lost 5 bases, J lost 7 bases, and 15 bases lay in between. This CDR3 is built from 13 residues. CDR3 protein: CASSTRTEWEQYF. For the CDR3, the DNA is TGTGCCAGCAGTACACGGACGGAGTGGGAGCAGTACTTC.

The chain couples TRBV11-2 to TRBJ2-1, with D perhaps TRBD2 (6 bases). The CDR3 runs to 15 residues. CDR1 and CDR2 from the germline V gene are SGHAT and FQNNGV. V was pared by 8 bases and J by 6 bases, with 20 bases between. The CDR3 nucleotides read TGTGCCAGCGGTCCCGCCGAGGACGGGGGCAATGAGCAGTTCTTC. Amino acid sequence: CASGPAEDGGNEQFF.

Only a few counts were recorded for this clonotype. The genes are TRBV24-1 and TRBJ2-5; 14 bases agree with TRBD2. The CDR3 is made up of 16 amino acids. The J segment lost 5 bases and the V segment lost 4 bases, leaving 5 bases of the junction unmatched. Germline V gene lookup returns CDR1 KGHDR and CDR2 SFDVKD. CDR3 bases: TGTGCCACCAGTGACCCGGGACTAGCGGGAGAGGAGACCCAGTACTTC. This translates into CATSDPGLAGEETQYF.

The V gene is TRBV4-2, the J gene TRBJ2-4; D is uncertain. The CDR3 spans 14 residues. Germline V gene sequence: CDR1 LGHNA, CDR2 YNFKEQ. Trimming left V 0 bases short and J 0 bases short, with 3 bases between. The CDR3 reads CASSQELAKNIQYF. The CDR3 bases are TGTGCCAGCAGCCAAGAGTTAGCCAAAAACATTCAGTACTTC.

The rearrangement links TRBV5-5 to TRBJ2-7, with TRBD2 as a possible D gene (6 bases). Germline CDR1 and CDR2: SGHKS and YYEKEE (reference sequence). The CDR3 contains 15 residues. V lost 4 bases, J lost 6 bases, and 20 bases lay in between. The CDR3 coding sequence is TGTGCCAGCAGCCCACGTTGGGGAGGAGCGGCCGAGCAGTACTTC. Protein: CASSPRWGGAAEQYF.

The CDR3 DNA sequence: TGCAGTGCTAGATTAACCGGGACATATAGCAATCAGCCCCAGCATTTT. Residues: CSARLTGTYSNQPQHF. The chain carries TRBV20-1 and TRBJ1-5; tentatively, D is TRBD1 (6 bases). CDR1 DFQATT and CDR2 SNEGSKA come from the germline V gene (reference sequence). The CDR3 sequence is 16 residues long. V was cut by 2 bases and J by 0 bases, with 14 bases left in between.

This chain links TRBV3-1 with TRBJ1-2, with D tentatively TRBD1 (5 bases). The V and J ends lost 5 bases and 4 bases respectively, with 11 bases between them. The germline gives CDR1 LGHDT, CDR2 YNNKEL (reference sequence). This CDR3 comprises 13 residues. The CDR3 region has the DNA TGTGCCAGCAGCAGGGATCAGGGCTATGGCTACACCTTC. Amino acid sequence: CASSRDQGYGYTF.

The rearrangement links TRBV12-3 or TRBV12-4 to TRBJ1-5; D ambiguous. This CDR3 is 13 amino acids long. V gave up 3 bases and J gave up 4 bases, with 7 bases separating them. The CDR3: CASSFGENQPQHF. Here the CDR3 DNA reads TGTGCCAGCAGTTTTGGTGAAAATCAGCCCCAGCATTTT.

The rearrangement links TRBV7-9 to TRBJ2-1; unclear D gene. Trimming cost V 6 bases and J 5 bases, with 11 bases left between them. Germline V gene data show CDR1 as SEHNR and CDR2 as FQNEAQ (reference sequence). The length of the CDR3 is 13 residues. The CDR3 nucleotides read TGTGCCAGCAGAATCGAGGTAGACAATGAGCAGTTCTTC. Translation: CASRIEVDNEQFF. The full variable domain, its missing parts supplied by reference TRBV7-9 and TRBJ2-1, is DTGVSQNPRHKITKRGQNVTFRCDPISEHNRLYWYRQTLGQGPEFLTYFQNEAQLEKSRLLSDRFSAERPKGSFSTLEIQRTEQGDSAMYLCASRIEVDNEQFFGPGTRLTVL.

This chain uses TRBV20-1 with TRBJ2-6, with unresolved D. The CDR3 is 15 residues long. Germline lookup yields CDR1 DFQATT and CDR2 SNEGSKA (reference sequence). The CDR3 sequence: CGVGSIRSGANVLTF. CDR3 coding DNA: TGCGGGGTCGGTTCAATCCGTTCTGGGGCCAACGTCCTGACTTTC.

The chain couples TRBV20-1 to TRBJ2-1, with TRBD2 matching over 9 bases. The CDR3 is 16 amino acids. The V and J ends lost 6 bases and 7 bases, in that order; junction bases with no gene match: 16. CDR1 and CDR2 from the germline V gene are DFQATT and SNEGSKA (reference sequence). DNA for the CDR3: TGCAGTGCCAAAGGGGTAGGCGGGAGGGCCGGAAATGAGCAGTTCTTC. It codes for CSAKGVGGRAGNEQFF.

The chain employs TRBV28 and TRBJ2-2, with 9 nucleotides matching TRBD1. Germline values: CDR1 MDHEN, CDR2 SYDVKM. This CDR3 contains 15 residues. V was clipped by 6 bases and J by 0 bases; unmatched bases: 2. This CDR3 is CASRTGGANTGELFF. The CDR3 DNA is TGTGCCAGCAGAACAGGGGGCGCGAACACCGGGGAGCTGTTTTTT.

The chain joins TRBV15 to TRBJ2-1; 7 nucleotides match TRBD1. The CDR3 runs 12 residues. With 6 bases clipped from V and 10 bases from J, the junction kept 6 bases outside the gene matches. CDR1 is LNHNV and CDR2 is YYDKDF in the germline V gene (reference sequence). CDR3 sequence reads: CATSKGAEEQFF. The CDR3 region has the DNA TGTGCCACCAGTAAGGGGGCGGAAGAGCAGTTCTTC.

This clonotype was picked up many times. The V and J genes are TRBV20-1 and TRBJ2-7; tentative D call: TRBD1 (5 bases). The CDR3 contains 12 residues. Trimming took off 3 bases at V and 3 bases at J, with 9 bases between the two ends. Germline V gene lookup returns CDR1 DFQATT and CDR2 SNEGSKA (reference sequence). The CDR3 nucleotides are TGCAGTGCTAGGTGGCAGGGCTACGAGCAGTACTTC. Its protein product is CSARWQGYEQYF.

This clonotype was counted only a few times. This chain joins TRBV10-2 and TRBJ2-2; D possibly matches TRBD1 or TRBD2 (6 bases each). Between the trimmed V and J ends, which lost 7 bases and 3 bases, there was a span of 12 bases. Germline values: CDR1 WSHSY, CDR2 SAAADI. CDR3 length: 14 amino acids. CDR3 protein: CASNGGWDTGELFF. For the CDR3, the DNA is TGCGCCAGCAACGGGGGCTGGGACACCGGGGAGCTGTTTTTT.